This T cell receptor beta chain was observed in a study of cytomegalovirus exposure and HLA in healthy donors. Study details: The roughly 700 first-cohort repertoires and the 130 or so validation repertoires shared the same platform, a later analysis reported.

Assay used: immunoSEQ multiplex PCR; TCRdb lists only in-frame clones, some missing. The sample has more than 45,000 clones; 90% to 95% are singletons. CDR1 is SEHNR, CDR2 FQNEAQ, per germline (reference sequence). The CDR3 is 17 residues long. Unmatched junction bases numbered 8, after V lost 5 bases and J lost 1 base. The TCR was taken from a woman in her 30s in good health and CMV-seronegative. The chain links TRBV7-9 to TRBJ2-6; 7 bases are a match to TRBD1. The sequencing input was PBMCs. The CDR3 is CASSPPTGESGANVLTF. The CDR3 DNA reads TGTGCCAGCAGCCCACCAACAGGGGAATCTGGGGCCAACGTCCTGACTTTC.